The source of this T cell receptor beta chain is a study of cytomegalovirus exposure and HLA in healthy donors. General study points: According to a subsequent analysis, TCR clusters from the first cohort were inclined to appear together in the 120 validation repertoires.

Sequenced by immunoSEQ multiplex PCR; TCRdb stores in-frame clones only, minus some. The sample lists tens of thousands of clones; under 95% were seen once. A remark on this clone: Its cognate antigen is unknown.

J lost 2 bases, V lost 2 bases, and 3 bases had no gene match. CDR1 and CDR2 (germline): KGHSH, LQKENI. The CDR3 runs to 14 residues. The rearrangement links TRBV18 to TRBJ2-7; TRBD1 matches 7 bases. The sequenced sample was PBMCs. The source is a man aged 25 to 45 in good health and CMV-seronegative. CDR3 loop: CASSPTGTAYEQYF. CDR3 DNA sequence: TGTGCCAGCTCACCAACAGGGACAGCCTACGAGCAGTACTTC. Drawing the rest from reference TRBV18 and TRBJ2-7, the complete variable domain is NAGVMQNPRHLVRRRGQEARLRCSPMKGHSHVYWYRQLPEEGLKFMVYLQKENIIDESGMPKERFSAEFPKEGPSILRIQQVVRGDSAAYFCASSPTGTAYEQYFGPGTRLTVT.